One and the same sample provided the 8 T cell receptor beta chains below, sequenced in a study of blood T cell repertoires in COVID-19. The repertoire was sequenced with immunoSEQ multiplex PCR; TCRdb's copy has only in-frame clones and lacks some. Of about 210,000 clones listed, roughly 84% are singletons. The sample was peripheral blood. These receptors originate from a man aged 35 to 55 who had recovered from COVID-19.

The chain couples TRBV29-1 to TRBJ2-7, with TRBD1 matching over 12 bases. J lost 5 bases, V lost 6 bases, and 2 bases had no gene match. This CDR3 region has 12 residues. Germline V gene lookup returns CDR1 SQVTM and CDR2 ANQGSEA. The CDR3 spells CSVGTGGNEQYF. CDR3 in DNA: TGCAGCGTCGGGACAGGGGGCAACGAGCAGTACTTC.

This chain connects TRBV29-1 to TRBJ2-6; the D gene is possibly TRBD2 (5 bases). The germline V and J ends were trimmed by 2 bases and 2 bases, with 13 bases remaining between them. This CDR3 comprises 16 residues. CDR1 and CDR2 from the germline V gene are SQVTM and ANQGSEA. The CDR3 protein is CSVENLYGAGANVLTF. CDR3 coding DNA: TGCAGCGTTGAAAATCTTTACGGGGCTGGGGCCAACGTCCTGACTTTC.

The rearrangement links TRBV9 to TRBJ2-3, with 7 bases matching TRBD1. Germline V CDR1 and CDR2: SGDLS, YYNGEE. V shed 0 bases and J 3 bases; nucleotides not matched to a gene: 4. This CDR3 has 15 amino acids. CDR3 nucleotides: TGTGCCAGCAGCGTAGTAGGGGGCCGGACAGATACGCAGTATTTT. Translated, it gives CASSVVGGRTDTQYF.

The chain links TRBV28 to TRBJ1-2; 9 bases are shared with TRBD1. The V gene's germline CDR1 is MDHEN and CDR2 SYDVKM. V gave up 5 bases and J gave up 8 bases; unmatched junction bases: 6. The CDR3 runs to 13 residues. The CDR3 loop is CASSKTGGLGYTF. CDR3 sequence (DNA): TGTGCCAGCAGTAAAACAGGGGGCTTAGGCTACACCTTC.

The rearrangement links TRBV19 to TRBJ2-7; 9 nucleotides align to TRBD1. CDR3 length equals 15 residues. The germline V gene encodes CDR1 LNHDA and CDR2 SQIVND (reference sequence). The ends lost 6 bases at V and 2 bases at J; junction bases unmatched: 8. The CDR3 protein is CASRDGTGTPYEQYF. The CDR3 DNA reads TGTGCCAGTAGGGACGGGACAGGGACCCCCTACGAGCAGTACTTC.

This clone has only one observation. The J gene is TRBJ2-7, the V gene TRBV19, with D possibly being TRBD2 (6 bases). In germline, CDR1 is LNHDA, CDR2 SQIVND (reference sequence). The CDR3 sequence is 15 residues long. Trimming took 1 base from V and 3 from J, leaving 13 bases between them. The CDR3 loop reads CASSIAGGLHYEQYF. In DNA form, the CDR3 reads TGTGCCAGTAGTATAGCTGGGGGGTTACACTACGAGCAGTACTTC.

V usage is TRBV6-5 and J usage is TRBJ1-5; TRBD1 aligns across 9 bases. Germline assignment: CDR1 MNHEY and CDR2 SVGAGI. This CDR3 spans 15 amino acids. The trim removed 4 bases at V and 2 bases at J, leaving 3 bases unmatched. The CDR3 bases are TGTGCCAGCAGTTCGACAGGGGGTGGCAATCAGCCCCAGCATTTT. This encodes CASSSTGGGNQPQHF.

This clone appeared once. The rearrangement uses TRBV19 and TRBJ1-3; D may be TRBD1 (6 bases). The CDR3 spans 15 residues. Germline loops: CDR1 LNHDA, CDR2 SQIVND (reference sequence). V was trimmed by 10 bases and J by 1 base, leaving 17 bases between them. CDR3 nucleotides: TGTGCCACAAAAAAGGGGGTTATTTCTGGAAACACCATATATTTT. Residues: CATKKGVISGNTIYF.